One sample yielded the 17 T cell receptor beta chains listed below, sequenced in a study of blood T cell repertoires in COVID-19 (dated by TCRdb to the early 2020s). The receptor library was made with the immunoSEQ multiplex PCR assay. TCRdb took over this immuneACCESS table, retaining in-frame rearrangements with V and J assigned. Such tables are incomplete; in checked studies, under half of the missing clones stem from an unresolved V gene, and the remainder is unexplained. This sample lists under 30,000 clones; over 85% were detected once. The ten largest clones represent 4% of the sample. Sequencing was carried out using peripheral blood. The receptors derive from a human donor with active COVID-19. The donor label of this sample is uncertain.

The chain employs TRBV5-1 and TRBJ1-1; D is perhaps TRBD1 (5 bases). Trimming shortened V by 4 bases and J by 0 bases, and 13 bases separated the two germline ends. The CDR3 is made up of 15 amino acids. Germline V gives CDR1 SGHRS, CDR2 YFSETQ. The CDR3 is CASSGVGDLNTEAFF. The DNA for the CDR3 is TGCGCCAGCAGCGGGGTGGGGGACTTGAACACTGAAGCTTTCTTT.

The chain couples TRBV5-4 to TRBJ2-1; a weak D match, TRBD2 (5 bases). Germline V gene sequence: CDR1 SGHNT, CDR2 YYREEE (reference sequence). This CDR3 spans 13 amino acids. V dropped 7 bases and J dropped 7 bases, with 15 bases sitting between them. DNA for the CDR3: TGTGCCAGCGCTTCCCAGAGGGTGAATGAGCAGTTCTTC. As protein: CASASQRVNEQFF.

V and J are TRBV5-1 and TRBJ1-1; 9 bases align to TRBD1. CDR3 length: 14 residues. Losses at the gene ends were 0 bases for V and 6 bases for J; bases not matched to a gene: 3. Per the germline V gene, CDR1 is SGHRS and CDR2 is YFSETQ. CDR3 region: CASSLGDRVAEAFF. The CDR3 DNA reads as TGCGCCAGCAGCTTGGGGGACAGGGTCGCTGAAGCTTTCTTT.

This clone appeared once. The CDR3 coding sequence is TGTGCCACCAGTGATTCCGCGCTTCTTACAGGGTGGAGGCAGTTCTTC. This codes for CATSDSALLTGWRQFF. J is TRBJ2-1 and V is TRBV24-1; D perhaps matches TRBD1 (6 bases). The CDR3 has 16 amino acids. CDR1 is KGHDR and CDR2 is SFDVKD in the germline V gene. V lost 2 bases and J lost 12, with 22 bases in between.

The J gene is TRBJ1-6, the V gene TRBV6-1; unclear D gene. V was pared by 4 bases and J by 0 bases, with 13 bases between. Germline V CDR1 and CDR2: MNHNS, SASEGT. The CDR3 is 17 amino acids. The CDR3 DNA reads TGTGCCAGCAGTGTACGGGCGGGGAGCTCCTATAATTCACCCCTCCACTTT. Translating it yields CASSVRAGSSYNSPLHF.

This chain links TRBV30 with TRBJ2-2; tentatively, D is TRBD1 (5 bases). Germline V gene data show CDR1 as GTSNPN and CDR2 as SVGIG (reference sequence). The CDR3 has 13 residues. Between the trimmed V and J ends, which lost 1 base and 7 bases, there was a span of 10 bases. In DNA form, the CDR3 reads TGTGCCTGGAGTGAGGGGTTGGTCGGGGAGCTGTTTTTT. Its protein product is CAWSEGLVGELFF. Full variable domain (remainder filled in from reference TRBV30 and TRBJ2-2): SQTIHQWPATLVQPVGSPLSLECTVEGTSNPNLYWYRQAAGRGLQLLFYSVGIGQISSEVPQNLSASRPQDRQFILSSKKLLLSDSGFYLCAWSEGLVGELFFGEGSRLTVL.

This sequence joins TRBV19 and TRBJ2-3, with TRBD2 identical over 12 bases. Germline values: CDR1 LNHDA, CDR2 SQIVND (reference sequence). The CDR3 length is 20 residues. Losses at the gene ends were 7 bases for V and 3 bases for J; bases not matched to a gene: 20. The CDR3 is CASTASGGALVGSGTDTQYF. CDR3 DNA: TGTGCCAGTACAGCTAGCGGGGGGGCCCTAGTTGGAAGTGGAACAGATACGCAGTATTTT. The variable domain in full, with the rest retrieved from reference TRBV19 and TRBJ2-3, is DGGITQSPKYLFRKEGQNVTLSCEQNLNHDAMYWYRQDPGQGLRLIYYSQIVNDFQKGDIAEGYSVSREKKESFPLTVTSAQKNPTAFYLCASTASGGALVGSGTDTQYFGPGTRLTVL.

This clone has only one observation. This sequence joins TRBV15 and TRBJ2-3; TRBD1 agrees at 8 bases. CDR1 and CDR2 from the germline V gene are LNHNV and YYDKDF (reference sequence). The CDR3 totals 14 residues. J was trimmed by 6 bases and V by 6 bases; bases with no gene match: 8. Here the CDR3 DNA reads TGTGCCACCAGAGCGACAGGGGCAAAGGATACGCAGTATTTT. It specifies CATRATGAKDTQYF.

The chain joins TRBV7-9 to TRBJ2-3; 8 positions match TRBD1. The germline CDR1 and CDR2 sequences are SEHNR and FQNEAQ (reference sequence). The CDR3 sequence is 16 residues long. J lost 0 bases, V lost 8 bases, and 10 bases had no gene match. CDR3 nucleotide sequence: TGTGCCAGCGGGGAGAGGCAGGGGGCGAGCACAGATACGCAGTATTTT. Amino acids: CASGERQGASTDTQYF.

The chain uses TRBV29-1 and TRBJ2-1, with 8 bases aligning to TRBD1. The CDR3 length is 14 residues. V lost 4 bases and J lost 5; bases outside the gene matches: 7. CDR1 SQVTM and CDR2 ANQGSEA come from the germline V gene. The CDR3 DNA follows: TGCAGCGTTGTGGGGGACAGGACCGACAATGAGCAGTTCTTC. It encodes CSVVGDRTDNEQFF.

The J gene is TRBJ2-1, the V gene TRBV18, with 7 bases matching TRBD1. The germline V gene has CDR1 KGHSH and CDR2 LQKENI. The CDR3 length is 16 residues. V lost 1 base, J lost 4 bases, and 7 bases stayed unmatched. The CDR3 is CASSPLPGQRYNEQFF. CDR3 in DNA: TGTGCCAGCTCACCACTGCCGGGACAGAGGTACAATGAGCAGTTCTTC.

The rearrangement joins TRBV5-8 to TRBJ1-5; 9 nucleotides align to TRBD1. This CDR3 has 13 residues. Germline V gives CDR1 SGHTS, CDR2 YDEGEE. V dropped 3 bases and J dropped 9; count of bases not matched to a gene: 4. The CDR3, as DNA: TGTGCCAGCAGCTGGGGACAGGGTCGGCCCCAGCATTTT. Protein: CASSWGQGRPQHF.

This chain links TRBV2 with TRBJ2-7; D perhaps matches TRBD1 (6 bases). CDR3 size: 14 residues. Deletions cut 7 bases from V and 7 bases from J, with 20 bases between. Germline V gene data show CDR1 as SNHLY and CDR2 as FYNNEI. Here the CDR3 DNA reads TGTGCCAGCACCGGGACATCCAAAAATTCGGAGCAGTACTTC. It is translated as CASTGTSKNSEQYF.

V gene TRBV5-5 combines with J gene TRBJ2-1, with D maybe TRBD1 (6 bases). Germline CDR1 is SGHKS and CDR2 is YYEKEE (reference sequence). V gave up 4 bases and J gave up 7 bases, with 21 bases separating them. The CDR3 covers 16 residues. The CDR3 loop reads CASSPLSRPGTNEQFF. The CDR3 DNA is TGTGCCAGCAGCCCCCTCTCCCGGCCAGGGACAAATGAGCAGTTCTTC.

The chain couples TRBV27 to TRBJ1-1; tentatively, D is TRBD1 (6 bases). V lost 6 bases to trimming and J lost 5 bases, with 13 bases between them. The CDR3 extends over 13 amino acids. Germline CDR1 and CDR2: MNHEY and SMNVEV (reference sequence). The CDR3 sequence: CASRQGWYTEAFF. The CDR3 nucleotides read TGTGCCAGCAGGCAGGGGTGGTATACTGAAGCTTTCTTT.

This clone was observed a few times. The V gene is TRBV6-6, the J gene TRBJ2-7, with TRBD2 matching 9 bases. The CDR3 extends over 14 amino acids. Trimming at V came to 7 bases and at J to 3 bases, leaving 7 bases not matched to a gene. Germline V gene lookup returns CDR1 MNHNY and CDR2 SVGAGI (reference sequence). The CDR3 DNA follows: TGTGCCAGCACGCTTAGCGGGAGTTACTACGAGCAGTACTTC. It codes for CASTLSGSYYEQYF.

This clone was observed a single time. The chain carries TRBV25-1 and TRBJ2-5; possible D gene TRBD2, 6 bases. The ends were cut back, 7 bases at V and 4 bases at J, with 19 bases in the middle. Germline values: CDR1 MGHDK, CDR2 SYGVNS. The CDR3 runs 15 residues. In nucleotides, the CDR3 is TGTGCCAGCACCCTCTTTAGCGGAAAGAGAGAGACCCAGTACTTC. Translating it yields CASTLFSGKRETQYF.